Included here is one T cell receptor (beta chain) sequence, with context. Its antigen is as yet unknown. One junction end disagrees with the germline gene, perhaps due to a read error. These data originate in a study of T cell repertoires in cytomegalovirus infection. Study at large: CMV epitopes, recently identified HLA-C-restricted and well-studied HLA-B-restricted, were used. TCR beta signatures that were public indicated CMV infection and matching HLA type.

Study-wide results and caveats: The cumulative frequency of public TCR beta families identified carriers of CMV plus the relevant HLA.

This CDR3 comprises 14 residues. In TCRdb, the reads were re-called with MiXCR into one record per CDR3 protein. The sample has around 900,000 distinct CDR3 sequences; roughly 30% are singletons. This receptor was taken from a human donor in good health (CMV status not recorded). Some clones in this sample may be carry-over from other donors' samples. The rearrangement links TRBV12-3 or TRBV12-4 to TRBJ2-5; D may correspond to TRBD1 or TRBD2 (6 bases each). The sequencing here drew on cultured CD8+ T cells from PBMCs, taken from culture after CMV antigen stimulation. This CDR3 is CASSLGGMVETQYF. CDR3 nucleotide sequence: TGTGCCAGCAGCTTAGGGGGGATGGTGGAGACCCAGTACTTC.